Described below is a single T cell receptor beta chain sequence and its context. As yet, its antigen is unknown. This sample is part of a study of blood T cells in healthy people across ages. Primed by a sample-barcoded 5' primer and a J-beta primer mix, a second PCR proceeded for about 6 to 12 cycles. TCRdb independently ran MiXCR on the 5' RACE reads; one entry per CDR3 protein. The table records approximately 580,000 distinct CDR3 sequences, more than 20% of them present only once. Study-level results: Roughly linear age-related decline in beta diversity appeared, significant by age 40.

Germline CDR1 is DFQATT and CDR2 is SNEGSKA (reference sequence). The CDR3 loop spans 14 amino acids. V was shortened by 1 base and J by 4 bases, with 13 bases between the two germline ends. These same records also appear under a second study, on T cells of mothers and their children.

The chain combines TRBV20-1 with TRBJ1-1; D unclear. The source of this sequence is a boy aged 10-17 years in good health. Sequenced input: blood. The CDR3 is CSARVGRTRTEAFF. The CDR3 nucleotides are TGCAGTGCTAGAGTTGGGCGGACCCGCACTGAAGCTTTCTTT.